The T cell receptor (beta chain) under discussion was sequenced for a study of blood T cell repertoires in COVID-19. Study background: T cells, B-cell-depleted T cells, or PBMCs provided the cDNA or gDNA that served as material.

Original methodology: Reference gene primer amplification gave estimated nucleated cell counts. Only in-frame clones appear in the TCRdb table, and some are missing; sequencing was by immunoSEQ multiplex PCR. That table gives V, J and clone size, and the DNA gave D and trimming. The data show 280,000 or so clones, about 91% seen once. Germline lookup yields CDR1 SGHTS and CDR2 YDEGEE. CDR3 size: 14 residues. Trimming at V came to 6 bases and at J to 1 base, leaving 3 bases not matched to a gene. The specimen was peripheral blood. The chain couples TRBV5-8 to TRBJ1-4; 7 nucleotides line up with TRBD1. This TCR was sampled from a woman aged 30 to 39 who had recovered from COVID-19. Written as DNA, the CDR3 is TGTGCCAGCACCAGGGACAGAACTAATGAAAAACTGTTTTTT. Translation: CASTRDRTNEKLFF.